This is a list of T cell receptor beta chains from one sample in a study of post-analysis software for immune sequencing data. Each CDR3 protein gets one entry after TCRdb re-called the PCR reads with MiXCR. The sample records hundreds of thousands of distinct CDR3 sequences, roughly 30% being singletons. The specimen sequenced was blood. The source of these receptors is a girl aged 10-17 years with multiple sclerosis. CDR3s include the opening cysteine and the closing phenylalanine or tryptophan. D genes are given only for firm matches. Size tells how often a clone was seen (once, few, many) or the class of an expanded clone, and some rows leave it out.

TRBJ2-1 NA TRBV24-1 few CATSDLTARNEQFF TGTGCCACCAGTGATTTGACTGCTAGGAATGAGCAGTTCTTC
TRBJ2-1 NA TRBV9 few CASSEGYEQFF TGTGCCAGCAGCGAGGGATATGAGCAGTTCTTC
TRBJ2-1 NA TRBV11-2 NA CASSLSALGSYNEQFF TGTGCCAGCAGCTTATCCGCGCTCGGCTCCTACAATGAGCAGTTCTTC
TRBJ2-1 NA TRBV4-3 NA CASSQGFPQNEQFF TGCGCCAGCAGCCAAGGCTTCCCCCAAAATGAGCAGTTCTTC
TRBJ1-1 NA TRBV29-1 few CSVELGAPNTEAFF TGCAGCGTTGAACTCGGGGCCCCGAACACTGAAGCTTTCTTT
TRBJ2-3 NA TRBV15 NA CATSRETLDTDTQYF TGTGCCACCAGCAGAGAGACCCTGGACACAGATACGCAGTATTTT
TRBJ2-7 NA TRBV3-1 NA CASSHSSVNEQYF TGTGCCAGCAGCCACAGTAGCGTGAATGAGCAGTACTTC
TRBJ1-1 TRBD1 TRBV4-3 NA CASTPGQSGRTEAFF TGCGCCAGCACCCCGGGACAGTCAGGAAGGACTGAAGCTTTCTTT
TRBJ2-1 TRBD2 TRBV29-1 NA CSVIGGYNEQFF TGCAGCGTAATCGGGGGGTACAATGAGCAGTTCTTC
TRBJ1-2 NA TRBV4-1 NA CASSQASRVYYGYTF TGCGCCAGCAGCCAAGCGTCCAGGGTCTACTATGGCTACACCTTC
TRBJ2-1 NA TRBV20-1 NA CSARRASWESSYNEQFF TGCAGTGCTAGAAGGGCTAGTTGGGAGAGCTCCTACAATGAGCAGTTCTTC
TRBJ1-6 NA TRBV6-5 NA CASSYRGGGPLHF TGTGCCAGCAGTTACCGGGGGGGAGGGCCCCTCCACTTT
TRBJ1-1 NA TRBV4-3 NA CASSSTVSGGAEAFF TGCGCCAGCAGCTCGACAGTCTCGGGAGGCGCTGAAGCTTTCTTT
TRBJ1-2 NA TRBV4-3 NA CASSQGAGAHHGYTF TGCGCCAGCAGCCAAGGGGCAGGGGCGCATCATGGCTACACCTTC
TRBJ1-1 NA TRBV12-3/TRBV12-4 NA CASSTGAQNTEAFF TGTGCCAGCAGTACCGGGGCTCAGAACACTGAAGCTTTCTTT
TRBJ1-2 TRBD1 TRBV12-3/TRBV12-4 NA CASRLGTGVIGYTF TGTGCCAGCAGACTCGGGACAGGGGTTATTGGCTACACCTTC
TRBJ2-7 NA TRBV20-1 NA CSARDFRGRYEQYF TGCAGTGCTAGAGATTTCCGGGGCCGCTACGAGCAGTACTTC
TRBJ2-7 NA TRBV3-1 many CASSYRVYEQYF TGTGCCAGCAGCTACCGGGTCTACGAGCAGTACTTC
TRBJ1-1 NA TRBV28 NA CASSDGTANTEAFF TGTGCCAGCAGCGACGGGACGGCGAACACTGAAGCTTTCTTT
TRBJ2-3 NA TRBV11-2 NA CASSPSRSGTQYF TGTGCCAGCAGCCCTTCCCGTTCGGGTACGCAGTATTTT
TRBJ2-1 TRBD2 TRBV18 NA CASSLLTSGENEQFF TGTGCCAGCTCACTTTTGACTAGCGGGGAAAATGAGCAGTTCTTC
TRBJ2-7 TRBD2 TRBV7-2 NA CASSLGTGTRYYEQYF TGTGCCAGCAGCTTAGGAACCGGGACTAGGTACTACGAGCAGTACTTC
TRBJ2-3 NA TRBV28 once CASSPGGTGDTQYF TGTGCCAGCAGTCCCGGTGGGACTGGAGATACGCAGTATTTT
TRBJ1-2 NA TRBV6-1 few CASSARRTDYGYTF TGTGCCAGCAGTGCGAGGAGAACGGACTATGGCTACACCTTC
TRBJ2-1 TRBD2 TRBV20-1 few CSARDLPSGDYYNEQFF TGCAGTGCTAGAGATCTGCCTAGCGGGGACTACTACAATGAGCAGTTCTTC
TRBJ2-7 NA TRBV5-1 NA CASSTDPAGSYEQYF TGCGCCAGCAGCACCGACCCGGCTGGGTCCTACGAGCAGTACTTC
TRBJ1-2 NA TRBV29-1 few CSVGDGGRTYGYTF TGCAGCGTAGGGGACGGCGGTCGGACCTATGGCTACACCTTC
TRBJ2-7 TRBD1 TRBV6-2/TRBV6-3 NA CASGTMDRGYEQYF TGTGCCAGCGGGACAATGGACAGGGGGTACGAGCAGTACTTC
TRBJ2-3 NA TRBV28 few CASSLPGDSSTDTQYF TGTGCCAGCAGTCTACCCGGGGACTCAAGCACAGATACGCAGTATTTT
TRBJ1-2 TRBD1 TRBV20-1 NA CSARDGTGDRGGYTF TGCAGTGCTAGAGATGGCACAGGGGATCGGGGCGGCTACACCTTC
TRBJ2-3 TRBD1 TRBV2 few CASSTDRGVTDTQYF TGTGCCAGCAGTACGGACAGGGGCGTCACAGATACGCAGTATTTT
TRBJ1-2 NA TRBV29-1 NA CSVEDRGGVGYGYTF TGCAGCGTTGAAGACAGGGGAGGGGTTGGCTATGGCTACACCTTC
TRBJ1-2 NA TRBV4-3 few CASSQELQRSHGYTF TGCGCCAGCAGCCAAGAATTACAGCGCTCCCATGGCTACACCTTC
TRBJ2-5 NA TRBV20-1 NA CSAVSGGRWTQYF TGCAGTGCCGTATCCGGGGGACGGTGGACCCAGTACTTC
TRBJ2-7 NA TRBV7-2 NA CASSLAVSGAYEQYF TGTGCCAGCAGCTTAGCTGTATCGGGGGCCTACGAGCAGTACTTC
TRBJ1-6 TRBD1 TRBV15 NA CATSLRTGFDPPLHF TGTGCCACCAGCTTACGGACAGGTTTTGATCCACCCCTCCACTTT
TRBJ2-5 TRBD2 TRBV29-1 few CSVGLAGVFNEQYF TGCAGCGTTGGACTAGCGGGAGTCTTCAATGAGCAGTACTTC
TRBJ1-1 NA TRBV6-4 NA CASSVGRENTEAFF TGTGCCAGCAGTGTCGGCAGGGAGAACACTGAAGCTTTCTTT
TRBJ2-7 NA TRBV15 few CATSIRGSGPSYEQYF TGTGCCACCAGCATCAGAGGTTCCGGGCCCTCCTACGAGCAGTACTTC
TRBJ2-3 NA TRBV18 NA CASSGDTDTQYF TGTGCCAGCTCAGGGGACACAGATACGCAGTATTTT
TRBJ2-1 TRBD2 TRBV20-1 few CSASPSRGGRAIPHYNEQFF TGCAGTGCTTCCCCCTCTCGGGGCGGGAGGGCCATCCCTCATTACAATGAGCAGTTCTTC
TRBJ2-7 TRBD2 TRBV20-1 few CSARDLASGNSYEQYF TGCAGTGCTAGAGATCTGGCTAGCGGGAACTCCTACGAGCAGTACTTC
TRBJ1-5 NA TRBV29-1 NA CSVETGHNQPQHF TGCAGCGTTGAAACAGGCCACAACCAGCCCCAGCATTTT
TRBJ2-1 NA TRBV27 few CASSFGGGTRNNEQFF NA
TRBJ2-7 NA TRBV3-1 once CASSRSGPGLYEQYF TGTGCCAGCAGCCGGTCAGGTCCGGGACTCTACGAGCAGTACTTC
TRBJ1-1 NA TRBV14 NA CASSQGDRDRGTEAFF TGTGCCAGCAGCCAAGGGGACCGGGATAGGGGCACTGAAGCTTTCTTT
TRBJ1-2 NA TRBV27 few CASSFGATVYGYTF TGTGCCAGCAGTTTTGGGGCGACAGTGTATGGCTACACCTTC
TRBJ2-5 NA TRBV12-3/TRBV12-4 many CASSTSAGPQETQYF NA
TRBJ2-5 TRBD2 TRBV29-1 NA CSVEGTSGSKETQYF TGCAGCGTTGAGGGGACTAGCGGGTCTAAAGAGACCCAGTACTTC
TRBJ2-5 TRBD1 TRBV7-9 NA CASSKGQGRETQYF TGTGCCAGCAGCAAAGGACAGGGAAGGGAGACCCAGTACTTC
TRBJ2-7 TRBD1 TRBV6-5 many CASSSDRGSSYEQYF TGTGCCAGCAGCTCGGACAGGGGAAGCTCCTACGAGCAGTACTTC
TRBJ1-5 NA TRBV7-2 few CASSASSSNQPQHF TGTGCCAGCAGCGCGTCTTCTAGCAATCAGCCCCAGCATTTT
TRBJ1-5 TRBD1 TRBV29-1 NA CSVGGTGGGQPQHF TGCAGCGTGGGAGGGACAGGGGGCGGTCAGCCCCAGCATTTT
TRBJ1-2 NA TRBV12-3/TRBV12-4 NA CASSPGAGGYTF TGTGCCAGCAGTCCAGGGGCCGGCGGCTACACCTTC
TRBJ2-7 NA TRBV28 NA CASSIGRGEQYF TGTGCCAGTAGTATAGGGAGAGGCGAGCAGTACTTC
TRBJ1-1 NA TRBV6-5 NA CASSYSGALNTEAFF TGTGCCAGCAGTTACTCGGGCGCTCTGAACACTGAAGCTTTCTTT
TRBJ2-7 NA TRBV12-3/TRBV12-4 many CASSPGGTRTYEQYF TGTGCCAGCAGCCCAGGGGGGACACGAACCTACGAGCAGTACTTC